The subject of this entry is one TCR beta chain. Antigen specificity is unknown. TCRdb keeps only in-frame clones here, not all; method: immunoSEQ multiplex PCR. Among 100,000 to 150,000 clones listed, about 79% were seen once. These data belong to a study of T cell responses to AZD1222 COVID-19 vaccine. Points from the study as a whole: In a largely white British group with more females than males, clonal diversity was possibly underestimated.

Germline V gene data show CDR1 as MDHEN and CDR2 as SYDVKM. The V and J ends lost 2 bases and 11 bases respectively, with 7 bases between them. The CDR3 has 12 residues. This sequence joins TRBV28 and TRBJ1-6; D remains ambiguous. The input for sequencing was peripheral blood, taken 28 days after the second AZD1222 dose. This TCR derives from an adult who received the AZD1222 COVID-19 vaccine. The CDR3 coding sequence is TGTGCCAGCAGTTTAATTTCGGCACCCCTCCACTTT. Its translation is CASSLISAPLHF. Variable domain in full (rest from reference TRBV28 and TRBJ1-6): DVKVTQSSRYLVKRTGEKVFLECVQDMDHENMFWYRQDPGLGLRLIYFSYDVKMKEKGDIPEGYSVSREKKERFSLILESASTNQTSMYLCASSLISAPLHFGNGTRLTVT.